This T cell receptor (beta chain) emerged from a study of blood T cell repertoires in COVID-19. Study-level background: The origin of the acute and convalescent COVID-19 samples was the United States, Italy and Spain. T cells, B-cell-depleted T cells, or PBMCs supplied cDNA or gDNA.

As originally analysed: Reference gene primer amplification gave estimated nucleated cell counts. Libraries were prepared by immunoSEQ multiplex PCR; TCRdb keeps only in-frame clonotypes and omits some of them. The DNA was the basis for D and trimming; V, J and clone size are from that table. Of about 380,000 clones listed, more than 80% are singletons. Germline values: CDR1 MNHEY, CDR2 SMNVEV (reference sequence). Trimming took 9 bases from V and 8 from J, leaving 14 bases between them. This CDR3 is 12 amino acids long. The chain recombines TRBV27 with TRBJ2-1; TRBD2 might be the D (6 bases). This receptor was obtained from a man aged 40-55 years with acute or convalescent COVID-19. The sequenced sample was peripheral blood. CDR3 region: CASQRGLHEQFF. The CDR3, as DNA: TGTGCCAGTCAACGTGGACTACATGAGCAGTTCTTC.